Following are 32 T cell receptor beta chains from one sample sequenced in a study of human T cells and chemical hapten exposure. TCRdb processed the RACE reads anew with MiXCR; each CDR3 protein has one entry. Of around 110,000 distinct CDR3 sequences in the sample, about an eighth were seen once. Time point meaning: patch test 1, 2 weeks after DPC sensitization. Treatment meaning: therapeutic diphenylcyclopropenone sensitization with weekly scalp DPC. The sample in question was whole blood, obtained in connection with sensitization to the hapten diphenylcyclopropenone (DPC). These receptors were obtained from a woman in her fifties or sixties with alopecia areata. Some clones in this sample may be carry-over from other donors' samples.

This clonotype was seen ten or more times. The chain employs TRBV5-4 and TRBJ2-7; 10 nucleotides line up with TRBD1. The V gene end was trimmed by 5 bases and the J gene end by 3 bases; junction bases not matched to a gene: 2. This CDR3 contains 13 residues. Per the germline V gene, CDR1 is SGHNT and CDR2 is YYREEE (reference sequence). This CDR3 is CASRGTGDYEQYF. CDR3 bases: TGTGCCAGCAGGGGGACAGGGGACTACGAGCAGTACTTC.

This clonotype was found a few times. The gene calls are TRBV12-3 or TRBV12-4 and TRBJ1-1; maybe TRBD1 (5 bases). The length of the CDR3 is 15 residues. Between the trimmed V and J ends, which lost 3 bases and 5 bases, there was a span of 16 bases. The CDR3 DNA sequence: TGTGCCAGCAGTTTTAGGACAAGCCGAGAAACTGAAGCTTTCTTT. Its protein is CASSFRTSRETEAFF.

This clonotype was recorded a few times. The CDR3 loop reads CASNPRTGYNEQFF. CDR3 DNA sequence: TGTGCCAGCAACCCCCGGACAGGTTACAATGAGCAGTTCTTC. The rearrangement links TRBV11-1 to TRBJ2-1, with 7 bases lining up with TRBD1. This CDR3 contains 14 residues. Germline values: CDR1 SGHAT, CDR2 FQDESV (reference sequence). Trimming cost V 7 bases and J 4 bases; bases outside gene matches: 7.

Here the CDR3 reads CASSSMSGTASNQPQHF. CDR3 nucleotides: TGTGCCAGCAGCTCCATGTCTGGGACAGCTAGCAATCAGCCCCAGCATTTT. The chain combines TRBV7-9 with TRBJ1-5; 7 bases match TRBD1. After removal of 4 bases from V and 0 bases from J, the junction contained 9 bases not matched to a gene. Germline V CDR1 and CDR2: SEHNR, FQNEAQ (reference sequence). The CDR3 is made up of 17 amino acids.

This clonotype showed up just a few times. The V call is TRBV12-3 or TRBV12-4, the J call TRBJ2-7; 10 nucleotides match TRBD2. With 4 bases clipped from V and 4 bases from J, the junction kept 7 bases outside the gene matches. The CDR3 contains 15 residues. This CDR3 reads CASSSPSGSRYEQYF. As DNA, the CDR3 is TGTGCCAGCAGTTCCCCTAGCGGGAGTCGGTACGAGCAGTACTTC.

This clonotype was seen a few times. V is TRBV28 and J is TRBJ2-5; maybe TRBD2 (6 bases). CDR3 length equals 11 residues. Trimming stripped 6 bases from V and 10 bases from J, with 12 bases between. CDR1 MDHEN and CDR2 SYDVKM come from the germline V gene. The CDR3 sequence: CASRGLRHQYF. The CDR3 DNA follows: TGTGCCAGCAGAGGACTACGCCACCAGTACTTC.

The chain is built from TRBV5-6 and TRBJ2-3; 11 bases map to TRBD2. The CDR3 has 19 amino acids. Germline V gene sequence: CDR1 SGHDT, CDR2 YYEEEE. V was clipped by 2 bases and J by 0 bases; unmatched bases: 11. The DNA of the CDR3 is TGTGCCAGCAGCTTCGGGCTAGCGGGGGGCGTTCCGAGCACAGATACGCAGTATTTT. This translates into CASSFGLAGGVPSTDTQYF. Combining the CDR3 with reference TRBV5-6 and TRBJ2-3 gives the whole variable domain DAGVTQSPTHLIKTRGQQVTLRCSPKSGHDTVSWYQQALGQGPQFIFQYYEEEERQRGNFPDRFSGHQFPNYSSELNVNALLLGDSALYLCASSFGLAGGVPSTDTQYFGPGTRLTVL.

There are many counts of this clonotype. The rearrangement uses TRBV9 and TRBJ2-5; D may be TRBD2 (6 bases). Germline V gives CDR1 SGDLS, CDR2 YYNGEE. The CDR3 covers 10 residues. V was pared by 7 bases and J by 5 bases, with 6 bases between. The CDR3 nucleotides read TGTGCCAGCGGGGGGGAGACCCAGTACTTC. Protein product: CASGGETQYF. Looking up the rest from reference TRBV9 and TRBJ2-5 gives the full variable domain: DSGVTQTPKHLITATGQRVTLRCSPRSGDLSVYWYQQSLDQGLQFLIQYYNGEERAKGNILERFSAQQFPDLHSELNLSSLELGDSALYFCASGGETQYFGPGTRLLVL.

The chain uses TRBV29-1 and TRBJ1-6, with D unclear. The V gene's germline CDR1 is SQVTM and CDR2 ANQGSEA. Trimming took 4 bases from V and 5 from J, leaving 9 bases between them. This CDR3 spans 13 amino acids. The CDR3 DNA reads TGCAGCGTTGCCGCAGAAAATAATTCACCCCTCCACTTT. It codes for CSVAAENNSPLHF.

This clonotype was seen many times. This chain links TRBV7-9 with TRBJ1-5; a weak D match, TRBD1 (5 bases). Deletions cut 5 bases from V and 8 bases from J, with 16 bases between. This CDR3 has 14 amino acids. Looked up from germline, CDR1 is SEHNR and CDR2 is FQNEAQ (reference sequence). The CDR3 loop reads CASSPPRGGEPQHF. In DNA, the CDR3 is TGTGCCAGCAGCCCACCAAGGGGTGGGGAGCCCCAGCATTTT.

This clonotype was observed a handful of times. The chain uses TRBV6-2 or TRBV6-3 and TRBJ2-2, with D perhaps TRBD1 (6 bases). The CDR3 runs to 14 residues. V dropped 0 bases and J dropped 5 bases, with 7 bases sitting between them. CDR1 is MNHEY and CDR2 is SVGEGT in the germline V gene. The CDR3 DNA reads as TGTGCCAGCAGTTACTCGCAGGGGACCGGGGAGCTGTTTTTT. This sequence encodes CASSYSQGTGELFF.

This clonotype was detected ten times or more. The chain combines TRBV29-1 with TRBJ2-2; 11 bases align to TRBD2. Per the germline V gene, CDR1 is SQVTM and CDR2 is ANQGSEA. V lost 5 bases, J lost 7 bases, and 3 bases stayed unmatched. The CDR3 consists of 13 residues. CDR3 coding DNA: TGCAGCGTTCAAGGGACTAGCGGCGGGGAGCTGTTTTTT. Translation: CSVQGTSGGELFF.

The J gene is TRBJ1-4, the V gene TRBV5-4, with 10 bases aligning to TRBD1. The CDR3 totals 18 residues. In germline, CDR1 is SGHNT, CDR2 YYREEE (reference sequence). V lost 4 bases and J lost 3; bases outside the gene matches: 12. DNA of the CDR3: TGTGCCAGCAGCCCGGGGACAGGGGAGGGCATGGCTAATGAAAAACTGTTTTTT. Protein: CASSPGTGEGMANEKLFF.

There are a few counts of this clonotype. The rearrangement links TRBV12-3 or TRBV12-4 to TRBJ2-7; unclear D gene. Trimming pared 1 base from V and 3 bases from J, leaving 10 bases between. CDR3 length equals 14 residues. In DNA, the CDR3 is TGTGCCAGCAGTTTAGGAGGAAGGAGCTACGAGCAGTACTTC. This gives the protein CASSLGGRSYEQYF.

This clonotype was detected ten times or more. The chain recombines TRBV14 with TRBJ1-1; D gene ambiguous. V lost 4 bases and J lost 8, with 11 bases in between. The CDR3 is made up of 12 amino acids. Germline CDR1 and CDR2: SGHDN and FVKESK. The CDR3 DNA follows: TGTGCCAGCAGCCGCTACCCCTCAGAAGCTTTCTTT. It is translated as CASSRYPSEAFF.

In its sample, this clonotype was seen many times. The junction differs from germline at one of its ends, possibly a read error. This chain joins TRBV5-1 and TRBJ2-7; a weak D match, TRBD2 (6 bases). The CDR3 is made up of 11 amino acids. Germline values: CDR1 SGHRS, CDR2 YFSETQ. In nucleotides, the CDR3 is TGTGCCAGCAGCTTTGGGGGGGAGCAGTACTTC. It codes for CASSFGGEQYF.

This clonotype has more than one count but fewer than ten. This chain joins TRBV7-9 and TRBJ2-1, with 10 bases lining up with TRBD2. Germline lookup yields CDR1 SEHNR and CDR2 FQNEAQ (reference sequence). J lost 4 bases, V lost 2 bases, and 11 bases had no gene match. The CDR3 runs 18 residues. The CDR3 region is CASSLPSGGGPVYNEQFF. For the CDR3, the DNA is TGTGCCAGCAGCTTACCCAGCGGGGGGGGTCCCGTTTACAATGAGCAGTTCTTC.

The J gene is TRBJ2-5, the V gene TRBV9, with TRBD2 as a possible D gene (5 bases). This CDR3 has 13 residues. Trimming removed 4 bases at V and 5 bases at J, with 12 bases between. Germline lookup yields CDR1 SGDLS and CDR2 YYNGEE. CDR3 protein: CASSKLTGETQYF. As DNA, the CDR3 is TGTGCCAGCAGCAAACTGACGGGGGAGACCCAGTACTTC. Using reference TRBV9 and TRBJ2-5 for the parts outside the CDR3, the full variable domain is DSGVTQTPKHLITATGQRVTLRCSPRSGDLSVYWYQQSLDQGLQFLIQYYNGEERAKGNILERFSAQQFPDLHSELNLSSLELGDSALYFCASSKLTGETQYFGPGTRLLVL.

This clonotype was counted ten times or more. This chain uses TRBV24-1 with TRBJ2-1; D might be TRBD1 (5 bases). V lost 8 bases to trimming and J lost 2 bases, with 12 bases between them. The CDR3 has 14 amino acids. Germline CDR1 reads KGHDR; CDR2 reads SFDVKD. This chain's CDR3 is CATNSGAPYNEQFF. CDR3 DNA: TGTGCCACCAATAGTGGGGCGCCCTACAATGAGCAGTTCTTC.

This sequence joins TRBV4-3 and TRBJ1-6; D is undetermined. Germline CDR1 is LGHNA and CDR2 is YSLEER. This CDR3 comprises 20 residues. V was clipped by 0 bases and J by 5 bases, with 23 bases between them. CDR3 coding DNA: TGCGCCAGCAGCCAAGATCTTCTGGGCAAGAATGTGGGGAATAATTCACCCCTCCACTTT. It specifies CASSQDLLGKNVGNNSPLHF.

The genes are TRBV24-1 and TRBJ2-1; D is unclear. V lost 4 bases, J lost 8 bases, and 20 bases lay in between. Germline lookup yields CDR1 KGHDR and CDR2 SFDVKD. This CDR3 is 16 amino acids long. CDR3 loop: CATSDHNLPLADEQFF. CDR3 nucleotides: TGTGCCACCAGTGACCACAACCTCCCCCTGGCCGATGAGCAGTTCTTC.

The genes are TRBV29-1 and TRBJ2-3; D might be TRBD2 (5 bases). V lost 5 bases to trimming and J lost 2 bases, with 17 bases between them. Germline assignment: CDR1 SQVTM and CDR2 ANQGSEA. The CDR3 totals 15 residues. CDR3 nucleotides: TGCAGCGTTTCCCCAGCGGCTACAACCACAGATACGCAGTATTTT. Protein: CSVSPAATTTDTQYF.

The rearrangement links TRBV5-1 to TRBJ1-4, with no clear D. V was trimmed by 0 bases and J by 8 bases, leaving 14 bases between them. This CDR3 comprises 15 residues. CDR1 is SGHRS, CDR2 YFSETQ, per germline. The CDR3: CASSLGTPGGEKLFF. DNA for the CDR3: TGCGCCAGCAGCTTGGGGACGCCAGGAGGGGAAAAACTGTTTTTT. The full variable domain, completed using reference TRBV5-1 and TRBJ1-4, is KAGVTQTPRYLIKTRGQQVTLSCSPISGHRSVSWYQQTPGQGLQFLFEYFSETQRNKGNFPGRFSGRQFSNSRSEMNVSTLELGDSALYLCASSLGTPGGEKLFFGSGTQLSVL.

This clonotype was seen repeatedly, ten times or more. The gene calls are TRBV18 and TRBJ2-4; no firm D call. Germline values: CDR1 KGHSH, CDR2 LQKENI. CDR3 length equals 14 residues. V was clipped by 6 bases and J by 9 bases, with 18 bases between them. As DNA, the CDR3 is TGTGCCAGCTCTAATCCAACGGACCGAAGCATTCAGTACTTC. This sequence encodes CASSNPTDRSIQYF. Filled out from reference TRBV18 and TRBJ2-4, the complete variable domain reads NAGVMQNPRHLVRRRGQEARLRCSPMKGHSHVYWYRQLPEEGLKFMVYLQKENIIDESGMPKERFSAEFPKEGPSILRIQQVVRGDSAAYFCASSNPTDRSIQYFGAGTRLSVL.

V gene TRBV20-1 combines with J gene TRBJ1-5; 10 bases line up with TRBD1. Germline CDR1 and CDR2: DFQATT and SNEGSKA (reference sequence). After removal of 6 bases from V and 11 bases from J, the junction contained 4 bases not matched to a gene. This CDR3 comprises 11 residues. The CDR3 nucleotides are TGCAGTGCAAGGACAGGGGGAGCCCAGCATTTT. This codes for CSARTGGAQHF.

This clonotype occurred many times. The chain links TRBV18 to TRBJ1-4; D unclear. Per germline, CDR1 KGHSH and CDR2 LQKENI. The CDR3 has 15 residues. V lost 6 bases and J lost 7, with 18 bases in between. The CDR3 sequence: CASSTTRGYTEKLFF. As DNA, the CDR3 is TGTGCCAGCTCGACGACGCGGGGATACACTGAAAAACTGTTTTTT.

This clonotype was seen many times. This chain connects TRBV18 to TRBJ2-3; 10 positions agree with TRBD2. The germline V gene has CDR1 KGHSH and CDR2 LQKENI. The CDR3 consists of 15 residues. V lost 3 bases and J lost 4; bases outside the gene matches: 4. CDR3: CASSPQTSGSDTQYF. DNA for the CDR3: TGTGCCAGCTCACCCCAGACTAGCGGGTCAGATACGCAGTATTTT.

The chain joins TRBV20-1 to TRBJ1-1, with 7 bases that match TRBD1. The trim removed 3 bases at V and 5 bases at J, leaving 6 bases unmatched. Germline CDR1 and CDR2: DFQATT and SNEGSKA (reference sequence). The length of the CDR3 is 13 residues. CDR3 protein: CSARRQGGTEAFF. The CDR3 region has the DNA TGCAGTGCTAGGCGTCAGGGGGGGACTGAAGCTTTCTTT.

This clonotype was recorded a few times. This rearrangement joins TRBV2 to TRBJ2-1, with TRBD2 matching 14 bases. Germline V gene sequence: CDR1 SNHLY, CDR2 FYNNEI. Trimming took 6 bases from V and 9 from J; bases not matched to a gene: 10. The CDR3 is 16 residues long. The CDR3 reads CASSFGLAGGISEQFF. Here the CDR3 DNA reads TGTGCCAGCAGCTTTGGACTAGCGGGGGGCATCAGTGAGCAGTTCTTC. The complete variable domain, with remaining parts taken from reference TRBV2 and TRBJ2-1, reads EPEVTQTPSHQVTQMGQEVILRCVPISNHLYFYWYRQILGQKVEFLVSFYNNEISEKSEIFDDQFSVERPDGSNFTLKIRSTKLEDSAMYFCASSFGLAGGISEQFFGPGTRLTVL.

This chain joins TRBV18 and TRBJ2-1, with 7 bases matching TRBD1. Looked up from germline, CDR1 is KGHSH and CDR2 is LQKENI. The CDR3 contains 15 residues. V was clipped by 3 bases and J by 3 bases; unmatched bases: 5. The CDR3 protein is CASSPSGTDYNEQFF. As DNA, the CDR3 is TGTGCCAGCTCACCGTCCGGGACAGACTACAATGAGCAGTTCTTC.

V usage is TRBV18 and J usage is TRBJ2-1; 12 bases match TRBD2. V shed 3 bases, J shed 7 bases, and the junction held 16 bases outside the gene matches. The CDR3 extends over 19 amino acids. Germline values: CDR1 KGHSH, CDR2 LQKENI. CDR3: CASSPQYLATSGRKNEQFF. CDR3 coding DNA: TGTGCCAGCTCACCGCAATACCTCGCTACTAGCGGGAGGAAGAATGAGCAGTTCTTC.

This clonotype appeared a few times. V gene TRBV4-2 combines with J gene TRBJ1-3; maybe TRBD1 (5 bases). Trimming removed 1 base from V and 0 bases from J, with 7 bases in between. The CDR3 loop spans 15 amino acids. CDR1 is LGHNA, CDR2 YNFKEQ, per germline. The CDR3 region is CASSQGGGSGNTIYF. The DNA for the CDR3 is TGTGCCAGCAGCCAAGGGGGGGGCTCTGGAAACACCATATATTTT.